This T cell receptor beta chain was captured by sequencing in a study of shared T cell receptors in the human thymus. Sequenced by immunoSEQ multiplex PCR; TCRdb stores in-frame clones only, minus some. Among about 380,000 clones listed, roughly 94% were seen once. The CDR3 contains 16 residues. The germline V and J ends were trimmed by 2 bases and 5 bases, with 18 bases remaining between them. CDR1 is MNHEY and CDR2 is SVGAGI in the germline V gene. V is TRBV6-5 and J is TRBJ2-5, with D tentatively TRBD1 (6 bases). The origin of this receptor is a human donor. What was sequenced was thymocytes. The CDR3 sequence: CASSYHPNRVWETQYF. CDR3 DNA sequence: TGTGCCAGCAGTTACCATCCTAACAGGGTCTGGGAGACCCAGTACTTC.